These 18 T cell receptor beta chains were sequenced from one sample in a study of blood T cell repertoires in COVID-19. Clones were read by immunoSEQ multiplex PCR, and TCRdb kept only the in-frame ones, dropping some. The profile shows fewer than 500,000 clones, around 87% of them singletons. Sequencing was carried out using PBMCs or T cells enriched from blood (not recorded which). These receptors all stem from a man aged 30 to 39 who had recovered from COVID-19.

This clone was recorded only once. The chain joins TRBV19 to TRBJ2-2; TRBD1 agrees at 7 bases. Losses at the gene ends were 5 bases for V and 4 bases for J; bases not matched to a gene: 7. From germline, CDR1 is LNHDA and CDR2 SQIVND (reference sequence). This CDR3 has 15 amino acids. The CDR3 region has the DNA TGTGCCAGTAGTGAAGGGGGCTATGGCACCGGGGAGCTGTTTTTT. Translating gives CASSEGGYGTGELFF. The variable domain in full, completed from reference TRBV19 and TRBJ2-2, reads DGGITQSPKYLFRKEGQNVTLSCEQNLNHDAMYWYRQDPGQGLRLIYYSQIVNDFQKGDIAEGYSVSREKKESFPLTVTSAQKNPTAFYLCASSEGGYGTGELFFGEGSRLTVL.

The chain employs TRBV2 and TRBJ2-7; the D is unclear. Germline V gene lookup returns CDR1 SNHLY and CDR2 FYNNEI. The V and J ends lost 8 bases and 2 bases respectively, with 13 bases between them. The CDR3 loop spans 13 amino acids. DNA for the CDR3: TGTGCCAGCCGCGTAGACACCACCTACGAGCAGTACTTC. Protein product: CASRVDTTYEQYF.

This chain uses TRBV19 with TRBJ1-6; D might be TRBD1 (6 bases). Germline V CDR1 and CDR2: LNHDA, SQIVND (reference sequence). The V and J ends lost 9 bases and 5 bases respectively, with 8 bases between them. This CDR3 has 12 residues. For the CDR3, the DNA is TGTGCCAGCGGACAGCATAATTCACCCCTCCACTTT. This gives the protein CASGQHNSPLHF.

The chain is built from TRBV28 and TRBJ2-5, with a tentative D call TRBD2 (5 bases). Germline V gives CDR1 MDHEN, CDR2 SYDVKM. V was clipped by 11 bases and J by 5 bases, with 12 bases between them. The CDR3 sequence is 11 residues long. CDR3 residues: CALGRGETQYF. In DNA, the CDR3 is TGTGCCCTAGGGAGAGGGGAGACCCAGTACTTC.

The genes are TRBV7-3 and TRBJ2-1, with 9 positions matching TRBD2. The germline gives CDR1 SGHTA, CDR2 FQGTGA. The CDR3 contains 15 residues. V gave up 3 bases and J gave up 6 bases; unmatched junction bases: 6. The CDR3 is CASSLTSGGANEQFF. The CDR3 nucleotides read TGTGCCAGCAGCTTGACTAGCGGAGGGGCCAATGAGCAGTTCTTC.

This rearrangement joins TRBV2 to TRBJ1-1; the D gene is possibly TRBD1 (5 bases). V dropped 4 bases and J dropped 5 bases, with 14 bases sitting between them. CDR3 size: 14 residues. Germline-derived CDR1 and CDR2 are SNHLY and FYNNEI. The CDR3 is CASSVEKGWTEAFF. The CDR3 DNA sequence: TGTGCCAGCAGTGTTGAAAAGGGGTGGACTGAAGCTTTCTTT.

This rearrangement joins TRBV19 to TRBJ2-2, with 10 bases identical to TRBD1. Per the germline V gene, CDR1 is LNHDA and CDR2 is SQIVND (reference sequence). The CDR3 length is 17 residues. The V gene end was trimmed by 3 bases and the J gene end by 4 bases; junction bases not matched to a gene: 8. In DNA, the CDR3 is TGTGCCAGTAGTATCCGGGACAGGGGAGTGGGCACCGGGGAGCTGTTTTTT. It is translated as CASSIRDRGVGTGELFF. Filled out from reference TRBV19 and TRBJ2-2, the complete variable domain reads DGGITQSPKYLFRKEGQNVTLSCEQNLNHDAMYWYRQDPGQGLRLIYYSQIVNDFQKGDIAEGYSVSREKKESFPLTVTSAQKNPTAFYLCASSIRDRGVGTGELFFGEGSRLTVL.

V and J are TRBV6-1 and TRBJ2-3; the match to TRBD2 covers 11 bases. Germline trimming cut 4 bases from V and 6 bases from J; bases unmatched to any gene: 9. The CDR3 loop spans 16 amino acids. Germline CDR1 reads MNHNS; CDR2 reads SASEGT. The CDR3 DNA reads TGTGCCAGCAGTGTGTTAGCGGGAGGGATAGGGGATACGCAGTATTTT. Translating gives CASSVLAGGIGDTQYF.

A word on this clone: An end of the junction does not agree with germline; a read error may underlie this. The rearrangement uses TRBV12-3 or TRBV12-4 and TRBJ1-2, with 7 nucleotides matching TRBD1. The CDR3 extends over 13 amino acids. The CDR3 sequence is CASRLGAGGGYTF. The CDR3 DNA is TGTGCCAGCAGATTAGGGGCAGGGGGTGGCTACACCTTC.

Of note for this clone: Different DNA sequences within this sample yield the same CDR3. The chain links TRBV12-3 or TRBV12-4 to TRBJ2-7; perhaps TRBD2 as D (5 bases). This CDR3 contains 13 residues. Deletions cut 1 base from V and 6 bases from J, with 10 bases between. CDR3 loop: CASSLGLASEQYF. CDR3 nucleotide sequence: TGTGCCAGCAGTTTAGGGCTAGCCTCCGAGCAGTACTTC.

V is TRBV6-4 and J is TRBJ2-1, with TRBD1 matching over 7 bases. V lost 5 bases and J lost 6; bases outside the gene matches: 7. Germline V gene lookup returns CDR1 MRHNA and CDR2 SNTAGT. This CDR3 has 14 amino acids. The CDR3 loop reads CASSQGVSGNEQFF. Here the CDR3 DNA reads TGTGCCAGCAGTCAGGGGGTCAGTGGCAATGAGCAGTTCTTC.

V usage is TRBV27 and J usage is TRBJ2-1; TRBD2 might be the D (6 bases). Per germline, CDR1 MNHEY and CDR2 SMNVEV (reference sequence). There are 14 residues in the CDR3. Trimming took off 4 bases at V and 3 bases at J, with 10 bases between the two ends. The CDR3 nucleotides are TGTGCCAGCAGTTGGGGGGACGACTACAATGAGCAGTTCTTC. Protein product: CASSWGDDYNEQFF.

The rearrangement joins TRBV4-1 to TRBJ2-1; 9 positions match TRBD2. The junction had 8 bases not matched to a gene; V was cut back by 0 bases and J by 5 bases. Germline CDR1 reads MGHRA; CDR2 reads YSYEKL. The CDR3 has 17 residues. In DNA form, the CDR3 reads TGCGCCAGCAGCCAAGACCGGCGGGAGGGCCCCAACAATGAGCAGTTCTTC. Translating it yields CASSQDRREGPNNEQFF.

The chain carries TRBV24-1 and TRBJ2-2, with 8 bases lining up with TRBD2. Losses at the gene ends were 3 bases for V and 1 base for J; bases not matched to a gene: 6. This CDR3 has 17 amino acids. Germline CDR1 KGHDR, CDR2 SFDVKD. CDR3 sequence (DNA): TGTGCCACCAGTGATCCGGGGGGGACTAAGAACACCGGGGAGCTGTTTTTT. It yields the protein CATSDPGGTKNTGELFF.

The chain uses TRBV5-8 and TRBJ2-7, with 9 bases lining up with TRBD2. The CDR3 has 15 residues. The J segment lost 2 bases and the V segment lost 0 bases, leaving 3 bases of the junction unmatched. Germline V gene data show CDR1 as SGHTS and CDR2 as YDEGEE. The DNA for the CDR3 is TGTGCCAGCAGCTTGGGGGTAGCGGGAGCCTACGAGCAGTACTTC. The encoded protein is CASSLGVAGAYEQYF.

This clone is a singleton in its sample. The chain uses TRBV28 and TRBJ1-1; D not certain. The ends were cut back, 4 bases at V and 11 bases at J, with 11 bases in the middle. Germline CDR1 reads MDHEN; CDR2 reads SYDVKM. The CDR3 is 11 residues long. The CDR3 region is CASSSTLGAFF. As DNA, the CDR3 is TGTGCCAGCAGTTCGACCCTCGGGGCTTTCTTT. Full variable domain (rest looked up from reference TRBV28 and TRBJ1-1): DVKVTQSSRYLVKRTGEKVFLECVQDMDHENMFWYRQDPGLGLRLIYFSYDVKMKEKGDIPEGYSVSREKKERFSLILESASTNQTSMYLCASSSTLGAFFGQGTRLTVV.

This clone appeared a single time. This sequence joins TRBV3-1 (or the pseudogene TRBV3-2) and TRBJ2-7; 7 nucleotides match TRBD1. Germline V gene lookup returns CDR1 LGHDT and CDR2 YNNKEL (reference sequence). V trimming: 3 bases; J trimming: 1 base; junction bases outside the gene matches: 6. This CDR3 has 15 residues. The CDR3 sequence: CASSHHDRASYEQYF. CDR3 coding DNA: TGTGCCAGCAGCCATCACGACAGGGCTTCCTACGAGCAGTACTTC.

The gene calls are TRBV2 and TRBJ2-5, with 7 bases fitting TRBD2. Per the germline V gene, CDR1 is SNHLY and CDR2 is FYNNEI. This CDR3 has 17 residues. V lost 4 bases, J lost 2 bases, and 13 bases stayed unmatched. CDR3 sequence (DNA): TGTGCCAGCAGTGCGGTTTACAGCGGGGCCACTCAAGAGACCCAGTACTTC. It codes for CASSAVYSGATQETQYF.